A selection of T cell receptor beta chains follows, all from one sample in a study of T cell changes during pregnancy in multiple sclerosis. TCRdb keeps only in-frame clones here, not all; method: immunoSEQ multiplex PCR. The top ten clones hold roughly 1.6% of a sample with about 110,000 clones, about 89% of them seen once. The sample was peripheral blood, taken before pregnancy. The source is a female donor with multiple sclerosis, enrolled in a pregnancy study. CDR3s include the opening cysteine and the closing phenylalanine or tryptophan. A D gene is named only where the DNA matches it firmly. A clone size is listed for some rows: how often the clone was seen (once, few, many), or a class if it is expanded.

NA | NA | TRBJ1-3 | TRBV6-1 | CASRPPGTGNTIYF | TGTGCCAGCAGGCCCCCCGGGACTGGAAACACCATATATTTT
NA | NA | TRBJ1-5 | TRBV6-1 | CASSVLLGNQPQHF | TGTGCCAGCAGTGTCCTATTAGGCAATCAGCCCCAGCATTTT
TRBD1 | NA | TRBJ2-1 | TRBV5-1 | CASSSRQGASYNEQFF | TGCGCCAGCAGCTCTAGACAGGGAGCGTCCTACAATGAGCAGTTCTTC
NA | NA | TRBJ1-6 | TRBV30 | CAWKGNPGTPRSNNSPLHF | TGTGCCTGGAAAGGTAACCCGGGGACTCCCAGATCGAATAATTCACCCCTCCACTTT
NA | NA | TRBJ2-5 | TRBV28 | CASSLWWGSQTRETQYF | TGTGCCAGCAGTTTATGGTGGGGAAGCCAAACTAGAGAGACCCAGTACTTC
TRBD1 | NA | TRBJ1-4 | TRBV6-1 | CASSEALRTGEEKLFF | TGTGCCAGCAGTGAAGCGCTGAGGACAGGGGAGGAAAAACTGTTTTTT
TRBD1 | NA | TRBJ2-7 | TRBV6-1 | CASTGQNNYEQYF | TGTGCCAGCACGGGACAGAATAACTACGAGCAGTACTTC
NA | once | TRBJ1-6 | TRBV6-1 | CASSELDSSYNSPLHF | TGTGCCAGCAGTGAATTGGACAGCTCCTATAATTCACCCCTCCACTTT
TRBD1 | NA | TRBJ1-1 | TRBV25-1 | CASKRQGVGGRTEAFF | TGTGCCAGCAAGAGACAGGGGGTAGGAGGTCGCACTGAAGCTTTCTTT
NA | NA | TRBJ2-3 | TRBV5-8 | CASSLGRSRTDTQYF | TGTGCCAGCAGCTTGGGCCGTAGTCGCACAGATACGCAGTATTTT
NA | NA | TRBJ1-1 | TRBV19 | CASSIGGGTEAFF | TGTGCCAGTAGTATAGGCGGGGGGACTGAAGCTTTCTTT
TRBD1 | NA | TRBJ1-2 | TRBV5-6 | CASSLGDRWNYGYTF | TGTGCCAGCAGCTTGGGGGACAGGTGGAACTATGGCTACACCTTC
NA | NA | TRBJ2-2 | TRBV5-7 | CASMCTPANTGELFF | TGTGCCAGTATGTGCACTCCGGCGAACACCGGGGAGCTGTTTTTT
NA | NA | TRBJ2-3 | TRBV12-5 | CASGPFVRGAADTQYF | TGTGCTAGTGGTCCCTTCGTTCGGGGGGCGGCAGATACGCAGTATTTT
NA | NA | TRBJ2-7 | TRBV28 | CASSGREVYEQYF | TGTGCCAGCAGCGGTAGGGAGGTCTACGAGCAGTACTTC
NA | NA | TRBJ2-5 | TRBV7-3 | CASSPLRGQETQYF | TGTGCCAGCAGCCCCTTGCGGGGACAAGAGACCCAGTACTTC
NA | NA | TRBJ2-6 | TRBV7-8 | CASPETAGPSSGANVLTF | TGTGCCAGCCCCGAAACGGCAGGCCCCAGCTCTGGGGCCAACGTCCTGACTTTC